These 23 T cell receptor beta chains were sequenced from one sample in a study of identical twins. Each CDR3 protein is one row after TCRdb ran MiXCR on the 5' RACE reads. The sample has a few hundred thousand distinct CDR3 sequences, roughly an eighth seen once. These data were likewise used in another study, on yellow fever vaccine responses in identical twins.

The sample was CD4+ T cells sorted from blood. The receptor set was obtained from a woman aged 18-35 years in good health.

This chain connects TRBV5-1 to TRBJ1-1, with D unresolved. Per the germline V gene, CDR1 is SGHRS and CDR2 is YFSETQ. The CDR3 consists of 14 residues. V was cut by 0 bases and J by 3 bases, with 9 bases left in between. The CDR3 region has the DNA TGCGCCAGCAGCTTGGCTAGAACGGACACTGAAGCTTTCTTT. Its protein is CASSLARTDTEAFF.

This chain links TRBV11-1 with TRBJ2-1; 11 bases line up with TRBD2. Germline values: CDR1 SGHAT, CDR2 FQDESV (reference sequence). This CDR3 region has 18 residues. The V segment lost 3 bases and the J segment 8 bases; nucleotides outside the gene matches: 15. The CDR3 spells CASSFGSGGVNPFDEQFF. CDR3 sequence (DNA): TGTGCCAGCAGCTTTGGTAGCGGGGGGGTCAATCCCTTCGATGAGCAGTTCTTC.

This chain uses TRBV20-1 with TRBJ2-3; TRBD1 agrees at 7 bases. The CDR3 spans 15 residues. Germline CDR1 and CDR2: DFQATT and SNEGSKA (reference sequence). The V segment lost 0 bases and the J segment 6 bases; nucleotides outside the gene matches: 9. The CDR3 reads CSARDTGAVYDTQYF. Here the CDR3 DNA reads TGCAGTGCTAGAGATACAGGGGCGGTGTATGATACGCAGTATTTT.

The V and J genes are TRBV18 and TRBJ2-7, with 10 bases aligning to TRBD1. The CDR3 loop spans 14 amino acids. Trimming removed 8 bases from V and 4 bases from J; junction bases left unmatched: 8. Germline loops: CDR1 KGHSH, CDR2 LQKENI. CDR3 sequence: CASAYAGQGYEQYF. For the CDR3, the DNA is TGTGCCAGCGCATACGCGGGACAGGGGTACGAGCAGTACTTC.

This clonotype occurred many times. The chain uses TRBV12-3 or TRBV12-4 and TRBJ2-3; D is uncertain. The CDR3 loop spans 14 amino acids. Trimming left V 4 bases short and J 2 bases short, with 10 bases between. CDR3 nucleotides: TGTGCCAGCAGTTCTAACAGAGACACAGATACGCAGTATTTT. This sequence encodes CASSSNRDTDTQYF.

The chain is built from TRBV14 and TRBJ2-2; D gene ambiguous. CDR3 length: 14 amino acids. V was shortened by 5 bases and J by 3 bases, with 10 bases between the two germline ends. CDR1 is SGHDN and CDR2 is FVKESK in the germline V gene. As DNA, the CDR3 is TGTGCCAGCAGCATTCTTTCATACACCGGGGAGCTGTTTTTT. Translating it yields CASSILSYTGELFF. Filled out from reference TRBV14 and TRBJ2-2, the complete variable domain reads EAGVTQFPSHSVIEKGQTVTLRCDPISGHDNLYWYRRVMGKEIKFLLHFVKESKQDESGMPNNRFLAERTGGTYSTLKVQPAELEDSGVYFCASSILSYTGELFFGEGSRLTVL.

The chain has TRBV29-1 and TRBJ1-1, with 7 bases aligning to TRBD1. Trimming removed 8 bases from V and 3 bases from J; junction bases left unmatched: 9. The length of the CDR3 is 13 residues. Germline CDR1 SQVTM, CDR2 ANQGSEA. In DNA, the CDR3 is TGCAGCCATCAACAGGGGAGGGACACTGAAGCTTTCTTT. Protein sequence: CSHQQGRDTEAFF.

The chain combines TRBV28 with TRBJ2-5; 7 bases are shared with TRBD2. The V gene's germline CDR1 is MDHEN and CDR2 SYDVKM. CDR3 length: 15 amino acids. V lost 8 bases to trimming and J lost 2 bases; unmatched junction nucleotides: 11. CDR3 region: CASLSHGRGQETQYF. The CDR3 bases are TGTGCCAGCCTATCTCACGGGCGGGGGCAAGAGACCCAGTACTTC.

The chain couples TRBV4-3 to TRBJ2-5; TRBD1 aligns across 8 bases. With V trimmed by 1 base and J by 1 base, 2 bases remained unmatched. Germline CDR1 reads LGHNA; CDR2 reads YSLEER. There are 15 residues in the CDR3. This CDR3 reads CASSQGQGIQETQYF. CDR3 DNA: TGCGCCAGCAGCCAAGGACAGGGGATCCAAGAGACCCAGTACTTC.

This sequence joins TRBV28 and TRBJ1-2, with unresolved D. CDR3 length equals 15 residues. Germline-derived CDR1 and CDR2 are MDHEN and SYDVKM. V lost 4 bases, J lost 1 base, and 13 bases lay in between. The CDR3 loop is CASSSPPGSNYGYTF. The DNA for the CDR3 is TGTGCCAGCAGTTCTCCCCCGGGAAGTAACTATGGCTACACCTTC.

The J gene is TRBJ2-7, the V gene TRBV7-2, with 12 nucleotides matching TRBD2. The CDR3 loop spans 15 amino acids. Germline-derived CDR1 and CDR2 are SGHTA and FQGNSA. V was pared by 5 bases and J by 2 bases, with 4 bases of the junction left unmatched. This chain's CDR3 is CASSQTSGGPYEQYF. DNA of the CDR3: TGTGCCAGCAGCCAGACTAGCGGGGGCCCCTACGAGCAGTACTTC.

A few counts support this clonotype. The rearrangement uses TRBV29-1 and TRBJ2-7, with D tentatively TRBD2 (6 bases). V was pared by 5 bases and J by 0 bases, with 11 bases between. This CDR3 comprises 13 residues. In germline, CDR1 is SQVTM, CDR2 ANQGSEA. CDR3 sequence (DNA): TGCAGCGTTACTAGCCGATCCTCCTACGAGCAGTACTTC. Amino acid sequence: CSVTSRSSYEQYF.

In this sample, this clonotype turned up once. Given the absence of the conserved phenylalanine or tryptophan at the CDR3 end, a read error is likely. The CDR3 region is CASSQTSGGYNEQFL. As DNA, the CDR3 is TGTGCCAGCAGCCAGACTAGCGGGGGGTACAATGAGCAGTTCTTG. V gene TRBV5-4 combines with J gene TRBJ2-1, with 13 bases fitting TRBD2. CDR1 SGHNT and CDR2 YYREEE come from the germline V gene (reference sequence). Losses at the gene ends were 4 bases for V and 4 bases for J; bases not matched to a gene: 2. The CDR3 has 15 amino acids.

The genes are TRBV27 and TRBJ2-7; TRBD2 aligns across 12 bases. CDR1 and CDR2 (germline): MNHEY, SMNVEV (reference sequence). This CDR3 contains 19 residues. CDR3 in amino acids: CTLSLALGLAGIGSYEQYF. The CDR3, as DNA: TGTACCCTCAGTTTAGCGCTAGGACTAGCGGGGATAGGGTCCTACGAGCAGTACTTC.

The sample holds a few counts of this clonotype. The CDR3 coding sequence is TGTGCCAGCAGTGATGGCGGGGAGCTGTTTTTT. Protein: CASSDGGELFF. V is TRBV6-2 or TRBV6-3 and J is TRBJ2-2; no firm D call. Germline V gene lookup returns CDR1 MNHEY and CDR2 SVGEGT. V gave up 5 bases and J gave up 7 bases, with 5 bases separating them. The CDR3 length is 11 residues.

The sample holds a few counts of this clonotype. CDR3 sequence: CASSPWGSEQYF. CDR3 in DNA: TGTGCCAGCAGCCCCTGGGGGTCCGAGCAGTACTTC. The chain carries TRBV6-2 or TRBV6-3 and TRBJ2-7, with D perhaps matching TRBD1 or TRBD2 (5 bases each). The CDR3 extends over 12 amino acids. CDR1 MNHEY and CDR2 SVGEGT come from the germline V gene. Trimming took off 6 bases at V and 6 bases at J, with 12 bases between the two ends.

V is TRBV11-2 and J is TRBJ2-3; TRBD2 matches 8 bases. V trimming: 4 bases; J trimming: 0 bases; junction bases outside the gene matches: 12. Germline values: CDR1 SGHAT, CDR2 FQNNGV. The CDR3 runs to 18 residues. CDR3: CASSYRYKTSESTDTQYF. The CDR3 nucleotides are TGTGCCAGCAGCTATCGGTATAAGACTAGCGAGAGCACAGATACGCAGTATTTT. Full variable domain (remainder filled in from reference TRBV11-2 and TRBJ2-3): EAGVAQSPRYKIIEKRQSVAFWCNPISGHATLYWYQQILGQGPKLLIQFQNNGVVDDSQLPKDRFSAERLKGVDSTLKIQPAKLEDSAVYLCASSYRYKTSESTDTQYFGPGTRLTVL.

The genes are TRBV10-3 and TRBJ2-2; D is perhaps TRBD1 (5 bases). The CDR3 totals 18 residues. The ends were cut back, 0 bases at V and 2 bases at J, with 16 bases in the middle. Per the germline V gene, CDR1 is ENHRY and CDR2 is SYGVKD. In nucleotides, the CDR3 is TGTGCCATCAGTGAGTCCCCTAGGATCGACAGAAACACCGGGGAGCTGTTTTTT. As protein: CAISESPRIDRNTGELFF.

This clonotype has a handful of counts. The CDR3: CASSLKVSGPASIHEQYF. The CDR3 DNA reads TGTGCCAGCAGCTTAAAAGTTAGCGGGCCTGCCTCAATCCACGAGCAGTACTTC. V usage is TRBV7-3 and J usage is TRBJ2-7, with 7 bases aligning to TRBD2. V shed 1 base, J shed 5 bases, and the junction held 17 bases outside the gene matches. CDR1 is SGHTA, CDR2 FQGTGA, per germline. CDR3 length: 18 residues.

This CDR3 reads CASSPQGAGGTEAFF. The CDR3 nucleotides read TGTGCCAGCAGCCCGCAGGGGGCTGGGGGCACTGAAGCTTTCTTT. V usage is TRBV7-2 and J usage is TRBJ1-1; 8 bases line up with TRBD1. The germline gives CDR1 SGHTA, CDR2 FQGNSA. This CDR3 has 15 amino acids. After removal of 5 bases from V and 4 bases from J, the junction contained 9 bases not matched to a gene.

This clonotype was recorded at least ten times. V gene TRBV11-2 combines with J gene TRBJ2-1, with D possibly TRBD2 on 7 matching bases. Germline V gene sequence: CDR1 SGHAT, CDR2 FQNNGV. V shed 5 bases and J shed 5 bases, with 25 bases lying between them. The CDR3 contains 18 residues. The CDR3 DNA reads TGTGCCAGCAGCCCCTCGGGGGGCAAAAATCTTAATAACAATGAGCAGTTCTTC. Amino acid sequence: CASSPSGGKNLNNNEQFF.

This clonotype was seen many times. The chain's CDR3 is CASSYGGGIFDEQYF. The CDR3, as DNA: TGTGCCAGCAGTTACGGTGGCGGGATTTTCGACGAGCAGTACTTC. This sequence joins TRBV6-2 or TRBV6-3 and TRBJ2-7; D is perhaps TRBD2 (6 bases). CDR1 is MNHEY, CDR2 SVGEGT, per germline. The CDR3 has 15 residues. Between the trimmed V and J ends, which lost 2 bases and 5 bases, there was a span of 16 bases.

This clonotype was recorded a few times. The V gene is TRBV28, the J gene TRBJ2-6; the match to TRBD1 covers 7 bases. The germline CDR1 and CDR2 sequences are MDHEN and SYDVKM. Trimming took 4 bases from V and 2 from J; bases not matched to a gene: 2. The CDR3 has 15 amino acids. The CDR3, as DNA: TGTGCCAGCAGTTCAACAGGGGCTGGGGCCAACGTCCTGACTTTC. Protein sequence: CASSSTGAGANVLTF.